This T cell receptor beta chain was recovered during a study of Tregs in tolerant kidney transplant recipients. CD4+CD25+CD127- Tregs, CD4+CD25- non-Tregs, CD4 and CD8 cells were sorted. Thawed PBMCs were rested overnight at 37°C with about 220 IU/ml IL-2 before regulatory T cell sorting. TCRdb's table, derived via immunoSEQ multiplex PCR, lists solely in-frame clones and lacks some. The sample has approximately 60,000 clones, roughly 98% seen once; the top ten hold 0.34%. Notes on the study in general: The most relevant donor-specific Treg TCRbeta repertoire apparently came from expansion with activated donor B cells. Some patients' samples used different primers over time, so nucleotide sequences weren't comparable.

Trimming cost V 7 bases and J 7 bases, with 17 bases left between them. Germline CDR1 is MNHNS and CDR2 is SASEGT. The CDR3 is 14 residues long. Worth noting for this clone: The antigen is not known.

This TCR was sampled from a human donor who received a combined kidney and bone marrow transplant. The sample in question was Tregs from blood, obtained before the transplant. The chain uses TRBV6-1 and TRBJ1-5; unclear D gene. In DNA, the CDR3 is TGTGCCAGCAAATCCTCCGGGGATGGACAGCCCCAGCATTTT. This translates into CASKSSGDGQPQHF.